One sample yielded the 20 T cell receptor beta chains listed below, sequenced in a study of CD8+ T cells in alopecia areata (dated by TCRdb to between 2017 and 2018). The library was produced with the immunoSEQ multiplex PCR assay. RNA was extracted from all samples and reverse transcribed into cDNA, which served as template for TCR sequencing. TCRdb took over this immuneACCESS table, retaining in-frame rearrangements with V and J assigned. Such tables are incomplete; in checked studies, under half of the missing clones stem from an unresolved V gene, and the remainder is unexplained. Recorded for this sample are approximately 160,000 clones; less than 80% of them occurred a single time. The biggest ten clones account for 11% to 15% of the sample. The sample's time point label, decoded: roughly 24 weeks on oral tofacitinib. The treatment or condition label, read with the paper, signifies: oral pan-JAK inhibitor, 5-10 mg twice daily.

Sequenced here: CD4+ T cells sorted from blood, sampled at week 24, from a patient treated with tofacitinib. The receptors were sampled from a human donor with alopecia areata.

This sequence joins TRBV6-5 and TRBJ1-5; perhaps TRBD1 as D (6 bases). Germline CDR1 is MNHEY and CDR2 is SVGAGI. V was trimmed by 7 bases and J by 4 bases, leaving 11 bases between them. CDR3 length equals 13 residues. This CDR3 is CASKGGLNQPQHF. DNA for the CDR3: TGTGCCAGCAAGGGGGGTCTTAATCAGCCCCAGCATTTT.

The CDR3 coding sequence is TGTGCCAGCAGCCATGGAGGGGCCAACGTCCTGACTTTC. As protein: CASSHGGANVLTF. This chain links TRBV14 with TRBJ2-6; the D is unclear. Germline V CDR1 and CDR2: SGHDN, FVKESK. The germline V and J ends were trimmed by 3 bases and 4 bases, with 4 bases remaining between them. This CDR3 contains 13 residues. Variable domain in full (rest from reference TRBV14 and TRBJ2-6): EAGVTQFPSHSVIEKGQTVTLRCDPISGHDNLYWYRRVMGKEIKFLLHFVKESKQDESGMPNNRFLAERTGGTYSTLKVQPAELEDSGVYFCASSHGGANVLTFGAGSRLTVL.

The genes are TRBV5-1 and TRBJ2-6, with D uncertain. V lost 4 bases and J 0 bases, leaving 5 bases between the germline ends. The CDR3 is made up of 14 amino acids. Germline V gene sequence: CDR1 SGHRS, CDR2 YFSETQ. In DNA form, the CDR3 reads TGCGCCAGCAGCGCGCGCTCTGGGGCCAACGTCCTGACTTTC. Translated: CASSARSGANVLTF.

This rearrangement joins TRBV23-1 to TRBJ2-5, with a tentative D call TRBD1 (5 bases). TRBV23-1 is an ORF, with its function uncertain. The length of the CDR3 is 17 residues. V gave up 5 bases and J gave up 5 bases, with 24 bases separating them. The CDR3 bases are TGCGCCAGCAGTTACCGACGGTTCAGGGTGGGCGAGGAGACCCAGTACTTC. It yields the protein CASSYRRFRVGEETQYF.

This chain joins TRBV4-2 and TRBJ1-2; D ambiguous. Per the germline V gene, CDR1 is LGHNA and CDR2 is YNFKEQ. The CDR3 loop spans 15 amino acids. V gave up 4 bases and J gave up 4 bases, with 16 bases separating them. CDR3 loop: CASSLPQEPLYGYTF. The CDR3 DNA sequence: TGTGCCAGCAGCCTCCCCCAGGAACCACTCTATGGCTACACCTTC.

The genes are TRBV29-1 and TRBJ2-7; tentatively, D is TRBD1 or TRBD2 (5 bases each). The ends were cut back, 6 bases at V and 2 bases at J, with 14 bases in the middle. This CDR3 comprises 13 residues. Germline V gives CDR1 SQVTM, CDR2 ANQGSEA. CDR3 nucleotides: TGCAGCGTGGGGACGTCAAAAGCCTACGAGCAGTACTTC. Protein: CSVGTSKAYEQYF.

The V gene is TRBV29-1, the J gene TRBJ2-5; a weak D match, TRBD2 (7 bases). With 7 bases removed from V and 0 bases from J, the gap between germline ends came to 12 bases. The CDR3 totals 13 residues. Germline CDR1 is SQVTM and CDR2 is ANQGSEA. Here the CDR3 reads CSGGGRYQETQYF. The CDR3 nucleotides are TGCAGCGGGGGGGGCAGATACCAAGAGACCCAGTACTTC. The full variable domain, rest sourced from reference TRBV29-1 and TRBJ2-5, is SAVISQKPSRDICQRGTSLTIQCQVDSQVTMMFWYRQQPGQSLTLIATANQGSEATYESGFVIDKFPISRPNLTFSTLTVSNMSPEDSSIYLCSGGGRYQETQYFGPGTRLLVL.

The sample holds a few counts of this clone. The chain joins TRBV5-1 to TRBJ2-1, with D tentatively TRBD1 or TRBD2 (6 bases each). Trimming left V 5 bases short and J 2 bases short, with 11 bases between. Germline values: CDR1 SGHRS, CDR2 YFSETQ. The CDR3 spans 14 residues. CDR3 DNA: TGCGCCAGCAGTGAGGGGGGAACCTACAATGAGCAGTTCTTC. Its protein product is CASSEGGTYNEQFF.

This chain links TRBV5-1 with TRBJ2-7, with D uncertain. CDR3 size: 13 residues. Germline CDR1 reads SGHRS; CDR2 reads YFSETQ. Trimming removed 4 bases at V and 6 bases at J, with 14 bases between. CDR3 DNA: TGCGCCAGCAGCCTACCCCCGGGCGTCGAGCAGTACTTC. Translating it yields CASSLPPGVEQYF.

The chain has TRBV11-3 and TRBJ2-7; D perhaps matches TRBD2 (6 bases). V lost 2 bases and J lost 1, with 12 bases in between. In germline, CDR1 is SGHNT, CDR2 YENEEA. This CDR3 comprises 15 residues. CDR3 amino acids: CASSLRVADSYEQYF. CDR3 DNA sequence: TGTGCCAGCAGCTTAAGGGTAGCGGATTCCTACGAGCAGTACTTC.

The V and J genes are TRBV29-1 and TRBJ1-2; weak D call: TRBD1 (6 bases). This CDR3 is 13 amino acids long. CDR1 is SQVTM, CDR2 ANQGSEA, per germline. Between the trimmed V and J ends, which lost 6 bases and 1 base, there was a span of 12 bases. CDR3 amino acids: CSVNRVINYGYTF. CDR3 coding DNA: TGCAGCGTGAACAGGGTGATTAACTATGGCTACACCTTC.

The chain uses TRBV29-1 and TRBJ2-4; D is possibly TRBD1 (5 bases). V lost 7 bases, J lost 7 bases, and 17 bases lay in between. This CDR3 region has 13 residues. From germline, CDR1 is SQVTM and CDR2 ANQGSEA. The DNA for the CDR3 is TGCAGCGCCCTTTCGGATCGACAGAACATTCAGTACTTC. Its translation is CSALSDRQNIQYF.

The genes are TRBV4-1 and TRBJ1-2; possible D gene TRBD1, 5 bases. There are 13 residues in the CDR3. Trimming left V 4 bases short and J 6 bases short, with 12 bases between. Germline CDR1 is MGHRA and CDR2 is YSYEKL. This CDR3 reads CASSRRGAHGYTF. DNA for the CDR3: TGCGCCAGCAGCCGCCGCGGGGCGCATGGCTACACCTTC.

The CDR3 DNA is TGCAGCGTTGACGTTTCAGGGGCCTATGGCTACACCTTC. Protein: CSVDVSGAYGYTF. This chain uses TRBV29-1 with TRBJ1-2; D perhaps matches TRBD1 (6 bases). Germline lookup yields CDR1 SQVTM and CDR2 ANQGSEA. The germline V and J ends were trimmed by 3 bases and 4 bases, with 12 bases remaining between them. The CDR3 covers 13 residues.

This chain joins TRBV28 and TRBJ1-1; no clear D gene. V lost 7 bases to trimming and J lost 0 bases, with 9 bases between them. In germline, CDR1 is MDHEN, CDR2 SYDVKM. The CDR3 has 13 amino acids. The CDR3 sequence is CASIMGLNTEAFF. The CDR3 nucleotides are TGTGCCAGCATCATGGGCTTGAACACTGAAGCTTTCTTT.

The chain is built from TRBV7-2 and TRBJ2-2; D is unresolved. CDR1 and CDR2 from the germline V gene are SGHTA and FQGNSA. Trimming pared 2 bases from V and 6 bases from J, leaving 10 bases between. The CDR3 consists of 14 residues. The CDR3 loop reads CASSLFGVPGELFF. The CDR3 region has the DNA TGTGCCAGCAGCTTATTTGGGGTGCCCGGGGAGCTGTTTTTT.

This chain uses TRBV7-2 with TRBJ2-6; the D gene is possibly TRBD1 (8 bases). Germline CDR1 SGHTA, CDR2 FQGNSA. Trimming took 5 bases from V and 0 from J, leaving 17 bases between them. The CDR3 is 18 residues long. In DNA, the CDR3 is TGTGCCAGCAGCGGGGGGGACAGGTTCCACTCTGGGGCCAACGTCCTGACTTTC. Translation: CASSGGDRFHSGANVLTF.

This clone showed up many times. The gene calls are TRBV14 and TRBJ1-5; a possible D gene is TRBD1 (5 bases). The CDR3 contains 13 residues. V lost 3 bases, J lost 10 bases, and 13 bases lay in between. Germline V gene sequence: CDR1 SGHDN, CDR2 FVKESK. The CDR3 region has the DNA TGTGCCAGCAGCCAGTCACAGGCCTTACCCCAGCATTTT. Translation: CASSQSQALPQHF.

This clone was observed a handful of times. The chain couples TRBV4-2 to TRBJ2-2, with TRBD2 matching over 11 bases. The CDR3 loop spans 15 amino acids. Germline CDR1 is LGHNA and CDR2 is YNFKEQ. J gave up 5 bases and V 4 bases, and 3 bases lay outside the gene matches. CDR3 DNA: TGTGCCAGCAGCCTGACTAGCGGGGATACCGGGGAGCTGTTTTTT. Its translation: CASSLTSGDTGELFF.

This clone was seen a handful of times. The chain joins TRBV6-5 to TRBJ1-2; TRBD1 might be the D (5 bases). The CDR3 spans 13 residues. Germline loops: CDR1 MNHEY, CDR2 SVGAGI. V gave up 2 bases and J gave up 8 bases, with 12 bases separating them. The CDR3 DNA reads TGTGCCAGCAGTTACGCTGGGACTTCCGGCTACACCTTC. Protein product: CASSYAGTSGYTF.